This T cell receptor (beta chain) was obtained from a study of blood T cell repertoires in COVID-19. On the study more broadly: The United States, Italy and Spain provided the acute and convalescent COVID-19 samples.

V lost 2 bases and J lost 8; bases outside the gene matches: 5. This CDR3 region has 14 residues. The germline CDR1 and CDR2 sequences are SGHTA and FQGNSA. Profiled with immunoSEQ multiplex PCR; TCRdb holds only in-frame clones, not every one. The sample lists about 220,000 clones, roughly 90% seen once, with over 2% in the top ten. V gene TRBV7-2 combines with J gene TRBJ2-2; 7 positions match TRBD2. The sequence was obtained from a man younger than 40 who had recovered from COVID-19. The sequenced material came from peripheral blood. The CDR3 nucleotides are TGTGCCAGCAGCTTACCAGCGGGGATGGGGGAGCTGTTTTTT. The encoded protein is CASSLPAGMGELFF.